This TCR beta chain comes out of a study of blood T cell repertoires in COVID-19. Assay: immunoSEQ multiplex PCR; the TCRdb copy retains only in-frame clones and omits some. The sample lists about 74,000 clones, 80% occurring once. The CDR3 consists of 14 residues. Trimming took 3 bases from V and 1 from J; bases not matched to a gene: 3. In germline, CDR1 is SGHNT, CDR2 YYREEE (reference sequence). The chain employs TRBV5-4 and TRBJ1-2; TRBD1 aligns across 7 bases. The sequencing input was peripheral blood. This sequence was found in a human donor in a cohort sampled during active COVID-19. The CDR3 coding sequence is TGTGCCAGCAGCTCTGGGACAGTTAACTATGGCTACACCTTC. Translated: CASSSGTVNYGYTF.